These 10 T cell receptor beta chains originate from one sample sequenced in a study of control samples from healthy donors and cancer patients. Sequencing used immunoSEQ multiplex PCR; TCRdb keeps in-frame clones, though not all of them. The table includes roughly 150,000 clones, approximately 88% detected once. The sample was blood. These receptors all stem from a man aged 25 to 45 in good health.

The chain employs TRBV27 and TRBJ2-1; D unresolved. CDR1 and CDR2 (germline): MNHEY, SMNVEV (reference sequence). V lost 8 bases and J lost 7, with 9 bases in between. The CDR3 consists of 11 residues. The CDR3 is CASRFLNEQFF. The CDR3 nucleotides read TGTGCCAGCCGGTTTTTAAATGAGCAGTTCTTC.

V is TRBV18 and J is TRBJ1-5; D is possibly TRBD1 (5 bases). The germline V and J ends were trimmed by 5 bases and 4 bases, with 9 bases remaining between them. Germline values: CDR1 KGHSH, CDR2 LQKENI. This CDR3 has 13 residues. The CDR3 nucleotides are TGTGCCAGCTCAGACAGCGAGAATCAGCCCCAGCATTTT. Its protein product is CASSDSENQPQHF.

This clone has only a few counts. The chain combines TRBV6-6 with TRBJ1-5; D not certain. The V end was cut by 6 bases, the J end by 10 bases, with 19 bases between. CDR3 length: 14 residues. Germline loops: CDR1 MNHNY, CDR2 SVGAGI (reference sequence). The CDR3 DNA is TGTGCCAGCAGACCTCGTGAGGAGTCGTCACCCCAGCATTTT. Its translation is CASRPREESSPQHF.

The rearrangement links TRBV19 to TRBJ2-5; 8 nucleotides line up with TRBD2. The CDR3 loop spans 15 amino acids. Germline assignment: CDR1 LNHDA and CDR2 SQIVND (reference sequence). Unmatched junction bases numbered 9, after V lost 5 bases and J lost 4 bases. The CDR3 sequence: CASSVQLAGGETQYF. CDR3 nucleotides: TGTGCCAGTAGTGTACAACTTGCGGGGGGAGAGACCCAGTACTTC.

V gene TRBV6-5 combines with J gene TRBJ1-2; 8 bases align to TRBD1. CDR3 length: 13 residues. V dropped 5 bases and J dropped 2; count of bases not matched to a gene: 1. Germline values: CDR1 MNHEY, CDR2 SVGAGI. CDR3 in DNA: TGTGCCAGCAGTCGACAGGGGAACTATGGCTACACCTTC. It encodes CASSRQGNYGYTF.

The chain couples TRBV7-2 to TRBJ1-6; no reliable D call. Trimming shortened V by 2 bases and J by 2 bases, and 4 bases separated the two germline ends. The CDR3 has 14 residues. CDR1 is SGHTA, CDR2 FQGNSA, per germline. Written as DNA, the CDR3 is TGTGCCAGCAGCTTAACGGCCTATAATTCACCCCTCCACTTT. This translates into CASSLTAYNSPLHF.

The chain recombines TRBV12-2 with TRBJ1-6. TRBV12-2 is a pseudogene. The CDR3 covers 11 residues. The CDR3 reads CASRRNSPLHF. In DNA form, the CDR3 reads TGTGCAAGTCGCAGAAATTCACCCCTCCACTTT.

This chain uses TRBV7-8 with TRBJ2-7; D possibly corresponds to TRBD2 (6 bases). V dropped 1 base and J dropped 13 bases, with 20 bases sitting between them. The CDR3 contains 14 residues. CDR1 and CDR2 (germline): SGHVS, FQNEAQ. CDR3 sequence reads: CASSLGPTRSVPYF. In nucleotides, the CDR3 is TGTGCCAGCAGCTTAGGACCGACTAGATCCGTTCCTTACTTC.

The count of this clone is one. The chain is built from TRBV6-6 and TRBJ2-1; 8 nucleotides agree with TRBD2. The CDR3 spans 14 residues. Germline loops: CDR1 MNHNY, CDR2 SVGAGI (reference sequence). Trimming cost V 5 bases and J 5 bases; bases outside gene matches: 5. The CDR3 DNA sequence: TGTGCCAGCAGTGCGCGGGGGGCGAACAATGAGCAGTTCTTC. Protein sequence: CASSARGANNEQFF.

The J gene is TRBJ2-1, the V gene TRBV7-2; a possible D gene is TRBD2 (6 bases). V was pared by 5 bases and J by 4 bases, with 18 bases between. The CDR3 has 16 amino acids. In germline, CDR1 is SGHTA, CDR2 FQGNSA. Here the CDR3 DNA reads TGTGCCAGCAGCGAACCCTCTGGACTAATTTACAATGAGCAGTTCTTC. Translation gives CASSEPSGLIYNEQFF.